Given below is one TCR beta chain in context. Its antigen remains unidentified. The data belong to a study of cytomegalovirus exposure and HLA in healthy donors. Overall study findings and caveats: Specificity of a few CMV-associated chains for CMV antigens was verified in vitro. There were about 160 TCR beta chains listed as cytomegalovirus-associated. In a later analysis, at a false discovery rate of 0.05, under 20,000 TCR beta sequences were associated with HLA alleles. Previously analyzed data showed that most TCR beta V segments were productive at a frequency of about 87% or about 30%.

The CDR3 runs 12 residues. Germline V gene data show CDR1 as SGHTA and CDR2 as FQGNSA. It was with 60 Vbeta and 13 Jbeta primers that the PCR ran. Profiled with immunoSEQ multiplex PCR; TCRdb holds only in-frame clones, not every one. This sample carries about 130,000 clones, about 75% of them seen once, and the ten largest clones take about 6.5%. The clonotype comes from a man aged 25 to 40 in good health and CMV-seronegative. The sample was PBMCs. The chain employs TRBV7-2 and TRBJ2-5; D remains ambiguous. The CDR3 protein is CGRNPVGETQYF. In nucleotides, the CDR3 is TGTGGCCGCAACCCTGTCGGGGAGACCCAGTACTTC. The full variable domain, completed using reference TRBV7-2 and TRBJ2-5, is GAGVSQSPSNKVTEKGKDVELRCDPISGHTALYWYRQSLGQGLEFLIYFQGNSAPDKSGLPSDRFSAERTGGSVSTLTIQRTQQEDSAVYLCGRNPVGETQYFGPGTRLLVL.